This T cell receptor (beta chain) is from a study of blood T cell repertoires in COVID-19. The repertoire was sequenced with immunoSEQ multiplex PCR; TCRdb's copy has only in-frame clones and lacks some. This sample yields more than 150,000 clones, of which 80% are seen a single time; around 15% belongs to the top ten. Trimming took 6 bases from V and 2 from J; bases not matched to a gene: 8. The CDR3 consists of 16 residues. The germline gives CDR1 SGHTA, CDR2 FQGNSA. The rearrangement uses TRBV7-2 and TRBJ2-2; 8 nucleotides line up with TRBD2. The clonotype was recovered from a man aged 60 to 69 who had been exposed to COVID-19. Sequenced: PBMCs or T cells enriched from blood (not recorded which). The CDR3 region is CASSLFSGINTGELFF. CDR3 coding DNA: TGTGCCAGCAGTTTGTTTAGCGGGATCAACACCGGGGAGCTGTTTTTT.